The clone carrying this TCR beta chain has a count of ten or more. TCRdb reprocessed the 5' RACE reads with MiXCR, giving one entry per CDR3 protein. The data show about 51,000 distinct CDR3 sequences, roughly 15% seen once. Germline V gene sequence: CDR1 SGHRS, CDR2 YFSETQ. V was trimmed by 4 bases and J by 4 bases, leaving 20 bases between them. This CDR3 contains 16 residues. This entry is derived from a study of neurological immune-mediated disorders. Sequencing was carried out using PBMCs. The chain is built from TRBV5-1 and TRBJ2-5, with D perhaps matching TRBD1 or TRBD2 (5 bases each). This TCR was sampled from a man in his sixties in good health. The CDR3 loop reads CASSTGRDPLPETQYF. CDR3 bases: TGCGCCAGCAGCACGGGCCGGGACCCACTCCCAGAGACCCAGTACTTC.